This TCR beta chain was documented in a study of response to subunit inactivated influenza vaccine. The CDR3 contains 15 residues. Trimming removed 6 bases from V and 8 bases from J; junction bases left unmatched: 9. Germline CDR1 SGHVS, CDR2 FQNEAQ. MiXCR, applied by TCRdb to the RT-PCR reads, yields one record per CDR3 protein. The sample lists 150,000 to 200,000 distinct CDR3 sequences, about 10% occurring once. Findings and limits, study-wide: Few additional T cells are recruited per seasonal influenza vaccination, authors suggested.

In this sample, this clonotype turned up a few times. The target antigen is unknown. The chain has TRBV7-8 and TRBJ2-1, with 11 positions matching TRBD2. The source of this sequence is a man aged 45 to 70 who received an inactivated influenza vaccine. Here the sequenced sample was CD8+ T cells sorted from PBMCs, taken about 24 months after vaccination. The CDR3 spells CASRTGTSGSYEQFF. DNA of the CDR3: TGTGCCAGCAGAACCGGGACTAGCGGCTCATATGAGCAGTTCTTC.